The entry below describes one T cell receptor beta chain. Germline values: CDR1 MDHEN, CDR2 SYDVKM. The V end was cut by 7 bases, the J end by 2 bases, with 20 bases between. This CDR3 has 16 amino acids. The entry originates in a study of blood T cell repertoires in COVID-19. Clones were sequenced by immunoSEQ multiplex PCR, and TCRdb holds only the in-frame ones, with some missing. The table shows more than 150,000 clones, with approximately 80% occurring only once. Sequencing input: peripheral blood. The receptor comes from a woman of 80 years or more with acute or convalescent COVID-19. The chain combines TRBV28 with TRBJ2-5; D might be TRBD2 (6 bases). The CDR3 region has the DNA TGTGCCAGCAAATCCGCCTCAGCGGGCGCTCAAGAGACCCAGTACTTC. This codes for CASKSASAGAQETQYF. Combining the CDR3 with reference TRBV28 and TRBJ2-5 gives the whole variable domain DVKVTQSSRYLVKRTGEKVFLECVQDMDHENMFWYRQDPGLGLRLIYFSYDVKMKEKGDIPEGYSVSREKKERFSLILESASTNQTSMYLCASKSASAGAQETQYFGPGTRLLVL.